The T cell receptor (beta chain) described here comes from a study of PD-1 blockade in classical Hodgkin lymphoma. Study findings and constraints: Newly diagnosed patients were reported to exhibit reduced baseline TCR diversity relative to healthy donors.

CDR1 and CDR2 from the germline V gene are MNHEY and SMNVEV (reference sequence). The CDR3 is 14 amino acids. V lost 5 bases to trimming and J lost 9 bases, with 18 bases between them. Time point specified: cycle 4 day 1 (C4D1), after 5 to 7 weeks of nivolumab. Relapse after autologous stem cell transplantation occurred in every patient, and brentuximab vedotin exposure varied. Purification of CD4+ T cells from thawed PBMCs was performed via magnetic negative selection. Under best response, outcomes were complete response, partial response or progressive disease. Sequencing was performed with immunoSEQ multiplex PCR; in TCRdb, only in-frame clones are kept and a portion is missing. In the table there are 10,000 or so clones, approximately 88% of which are singletons. Of note for this clone: Its antigen remains unknown.

V gene TRBV27 combines with J gene TRBJ2-3; D remains ambiguous. The sequences come from CD4+ T cells from blood, collected before the fourth cycle of nivolumab. The receptor comes from a human donor with classical Hodgkin lymphoma. CDR3 residues: CASSPWKEVVTQYF. For the CDR3, the DNA is TGTGCCAGCAGTCCCTGGAAAGAAGTAGTGACGCAGTATTTT.